Sequencing of this TCR beta chain was carried out in a study of blood T cell repertoires in COVID-19. Study-level information: From the United States, Italy and Spain came samples of acute and convalescent COVID-19. T cells, B-cell-depleted T cells, or PBMCs supplied cDNA or gDNA.

This clone was counted once. Participants spanned ages about 18 to 100 years and resided in roughly 22 US areas. Donors were grouped by their self-reported clinical history. TCRdb's table, derived via immunoSEQ multiplex PCR, lists solely in-frame clones and lacks some. The repertoire includes 200,000 to 250,000 clones, approximately 83% of them detected once, and 3% to 3.5% sits in the top ten. V trimming: 8 bases; J trimming: 6 bases; junction bases outside the gene matches: 6. From germline, CDR1 is SGHDN and CDR2 FVKESK. This CDR3 is 13 amino acids long. The sample was PBMCs or T cells enriched from blood (not recorded which). This TCR derives from a woman aged 55-69 years who had recovered from COVID-19. The V call is TRBV14, the J call TRBJ2-2; 7 bases match TRBD1. This CDR3 reads CASSSTGAGELFF. CDR3 nucleotide sequence: TGTGCCAGCTCATCCACAGGGGCCGGGGAGCTGTTTTTT. The variable domain in full, completed from reference TRBV14 and TRBJ2-2, reads EAGVTQFPSHSVIEKGQTVTLRCDPISGHDNLYWYRRVMGKEIKFLLHFVKESKQDESGMPNNRFLAERTGGTYSTLKVQPAELEDSGVYFCASSSTGAGELFFGEGSRLTVL.